The clone carrying this TCR beta chain appeared a few times. Antigen unknown. The data derive from a study of T cells after yellow fever vaccination. Whole-study results and caveats: Peak timing came faster in the weaker secondary response, day 5 versus 15. Just a small share of clonotypes turned up in the CD4 compartment as well as the CD8 compartment.

Each CDR3 protein gets one entry after TCRdb re-called the 5' RACE reads with MiXCR. The sample holds about 630,000 distinct CDR3 sequences, about 12% seen once. The V gene lost 4 bases and the J gene lost 4 bases, with 19 bases spanning the gap. Germline CDR1 and CDR2: SGHTA and FQGNSA. The CDR3 has 16 amino acids. The origin of this receptor is a man aged 25-45 years who received the YFV17D yellow fever vaccine. The chain combines TRBV7-2 with TRBJ1-1; D is ambiguous. The specimen was PBMCs, collected on the day of the yellow fever booster vaccination. CDR3 loop: CASSYVRTVTGTEAFF. The CDR3 DNA reads TGTGCCAGCAGCTATGTCCGGACTGTAACGGGCACTGAAGCTTTCTTT.